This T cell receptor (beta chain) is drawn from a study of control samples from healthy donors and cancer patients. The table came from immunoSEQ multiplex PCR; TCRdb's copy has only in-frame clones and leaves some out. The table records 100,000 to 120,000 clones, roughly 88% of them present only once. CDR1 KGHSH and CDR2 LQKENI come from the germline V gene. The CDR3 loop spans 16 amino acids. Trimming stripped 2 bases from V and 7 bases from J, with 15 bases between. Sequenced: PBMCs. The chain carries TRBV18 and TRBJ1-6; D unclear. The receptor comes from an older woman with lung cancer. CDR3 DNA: TGTGCCAGCTCACCAGGAATAGGGCTATTAAATTCACCCCTCCACTTT. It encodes CASSPGIGLLNSPLHF.